These 5 T cell receptor beta chains share one sample of origin, sequenced in a study of blood T cell repertoires in COVID-19. The protocol was immunoSEQ multiplex PCR, while the TCRdb copy is restricted to in-frame clones and leaves out a portion. The table shows 200,000 or so clones, with 82% occurring only once. Source material: peripheral blood. The source is a woman in her twenties or thirties with acute or convalescent COVID-19.

The chain joins TRBV5-1 to TRBJ1-2; tentatively, D is TRBD1 (5 bases). V dropped 4 bases and J dropped 6 bases, with 7 bases sitting between them. CDR3 length: 11 amino acids. Germline V lookup: CDR1 SGHRS, CDR2 YFSETQ. CDR3 loop: CASSKGDGYTF. CDR3 nucleotide sequence: TGCGCCAGCAGCAAAGGGGATGGCTACACCTTC.

The chain joins TRBV2 to TRBJ1-1; D gene unclear. V shed 0 bases and J shed 8 bases, with 10 bases lying between them. Germline CDR1 and CDR2: SNHLY and FYNNEI. This CDR3 spans 13 amino acids. The DNA of the CDR3 is TGTGCCAGCAGTGAAGCTGAGGTACGGGAAGCTTTCTTT. It codes for CASSEAEVREAFF.

The CDR3 spells CASSLYGLAGGNTGELFF. The CDR3 DNA is TGTGCCAGCAGCTTATACGGACTAGCGGGAGGGAACACCGGGGAGCTGTTTTTT. The chain combines TRBV7-2 with TRBJ2-2, with 14 bases identical to TRBD2. This CDR3 is built from 18 residues. Germline values: CDR1 SGHTA, CDR2 FQGNSA. V was clipped by 2 bases and J by 1 base; unmatched bases: 3.

The chain links TRBV9 to TRBJ2-7, with a tentative D call TRBD2 (5 bases). CDR1 SGDLS and CDR2 YYNGEE come from the germline V gene. CDR3 length equals 15 residues. V was clipped by 0 bases and J by 4 bases, with 14 bases between them. The CDR3 reads CASSVGGSGRYEQYF. In DNA form, the CDR3 reads TGTGCCAGCAGCGTAGGCGGGTCCGGACGGTACGAGCAGTACTTC.

The sample holds a few counts of this clone. The chain employs TRBV6-4 and TRBJ2-3, with 9 bases identical to TRBD2. Trimming took 3 bases from V and 8 from J; bases not matched to a gene: 0. CDR1 is MRHNA, CDR2 SNTAGT, per germline. This CDR3 region has 12 residues. The CDR3: CASSEAGGTQYF. The CDR3 coding sequence is TGTGCCAGCAGTGAAGCGGGGGGTACGCAGTATTTT.